The 16 T cell receptor beta chains in this list originate from one sample, sequenced in a study of blood T cell repertoires in COVID-19 (dated by TCRdb to 2018 to 2021). Receptors were amplified or captured by the immunoSEQ multiplex PCR assay. Held by TCRdb, this immuneACCESS table contains in-frame sequences only and omits some clones. Under half of the omission traces to an unresolved V gene where checked; the cause of the rest is unknown. The sample includes about 100,000 clones, with 80% to 95% observed a single time. The ten largest clones capture more than 0.85% of the sample. Source material: peripheral blood. The receptors stem from a man aged 55 to 69 with acute or convalescent COVID-19.

This clone was recorded once. This chain uses TRBV19 with TRBJ1-2; a weak D match, TRBD1 (5 bases). CDR3 length: 14 amino acids. Germline V lookup: CDR1 LNHDA, CDR2 SQIVND (reference sequence). Trimming left V 2 bases short and J 0 bases short, with 7 bases between. The DNA for the CDR3 is TGTGCCAGTAGTATACGGGGGGCTAACTATGGCTACACCTTC. Translating gives CASSIRGANYGYTF.

The gene calls are TRBV21-1 and TRBJ2-5; TRBD1 was called by the table and not checked on the DNA. TRBV21-1 is described as a pseudogene. This CDR3 contains 15 residues. CDR3 sequence (DNA): TGTGCCAGCAGCCTTGGGGGCCCGAGGGCGGAGACCCAGTACTTC. It yields the protein CASSLGGPRAETQYF.

The rearrangement joins TRBV7-9 to TRBJ1-1; maybe TRBD1 (6 bases). The V and J ends lost 6 bases and 0 bases respectively, with 14 bases between them. This CDR3 is built from 15 residues. Germline lookup yields CDR1 SEHNR and CDR2 FQNEAQ (reference sequence). CDR3 sequence: CASSPRGQLNTEAFF. The DNA for the CDR3 is TGTGCCAGCAGTCCTAGAGGACAGTTGAACACTGAAGCTTTCTTT.

The genes are TRBV7-2 and TRBJ1-1, with D uncertain. The CDR3 covers 15 residues. Germline CDR1 SGHTA, CDR2 FQGNSA. V was trimmed by 1 base and J by 1 base, leaving 10 bases between them. The CDR3 nucleotides are TGTGCCAGCAGCTTAGTCGCAGGCCAGAACACTGAAGCTTTCTTT. Translation: CASSLVAGQNTEAFF.

The CDR3 DNA follows: TGTGCCAGCAGCTTGGACAGGGCTAGTGGCTACACCTTC. Its translation: CASSLDRASGYTF. The chain combines TRBV7-6 with TRBJ1-2; 8 positions agree with TRBD1. Germline loops: CDR1 SGHVS, CDR2 FNYEAQ. The CDR3 has 13 residues. V dropped 3 bases and J dropped 7; count of bases not matched to a gene: 4.

The genes are TRBV2 and TRBJ1-6, with D possibly being TRBD1 (5 bases). This CDR3 comprises 15 residues. Germline assignment: CDR1 SNHLY and CDR2 FYNNEI. Trimming shortened V by 4 bases and J by 6 bases, and 13 bases separated the two germline ends. As DNA, the CDR3 is TGTGCCAGCAGTGTGGGGAGGGGAGCTAATTCACCCCTCCACTTT. As protein: CASSVGRGANSPLHF.

This clone was counted only a few times. This chain links TRBV2 with TRBJ2-7, with D possibly TRBD1 on 5 matching bases. The germline V and J ends were trimmed by 2 bases and 0 bases, with 11 bases remaining between them. The germline gives CDR1 SNHLY, CDR2 FYNNEI. The CDR3 contains 15 residues. The CDR3 reads CASSETQGLSYEQYF. CDR3 bases: TGTGCCAGCAGTGAAACCCAGGGCCTCTCCTACGAGCAGTACTTC.

The chain uses TRBV27 and TRBJ2-1, with 7 bases lining up with TRBD2. The V and J ends lost 3 bases and 5 bases, in that order; junction bases with no gene match: 7. Germline assignment: CDR1 MNHEY and CDR2 SMNVEV (reference sequence). This CDR3 is built from 15 residues. Here the CDR3 DNA reads TGTGCCAGCAGTTTTAGGGAGGGCAGGAACAATGAGCAGTTCTTC. Translation: CASSFREGRNNEQFF.

The V call is TRBV10-3, the J call TRBJ1-3; no definite D call. Germline CDR1 reads ENHRY; CDR2 reads SYGVKD. The CDR3 extends over 14 amino acids. The germline V and J ends were trimmed by 3 bases and 5 bases, with 11 bases remaining between them. CDR3 coding DNA: TGTGCCATCAGTGATGGCAACAGCAGAAACACCATATATTTT. This gives the protein CAISDGNSRNTIYF.

The CDR3: CASSPETGVNEKLFF. CDR3 DNA: TGTGCCAGCTCACCAGAGACAGGGGTTAATGAAAAACTGTTTTTT. The rearrangement joins TRBV18 to TRBJ1-4; 8 positions agree with TRBD1. The V and J ends lost 2 bases and 4 bases, in that order; junction bases with no gene match: 3. CDR1 is KGHSH, CDR2 LQKENI, per germline. The CDR3 is 15 amino acids. Full variable domain (rest looked up from reference TRBV18 and TRBJ1-4): NAGVMQNPRHLVRRRGQEARLRCSPMKGHSHVYWYRQLPEEGLKFMVYLQKENIIDESGMPKERFSAEFPKEGPSILRIQQVVRGDSAAYFCASSPETGVNEKLFFGSGTQLSVL.

The chain has TRBV19 and TRBJ2-2, with a possible D match to TRBD2 (5 bases). Germline V gene sequence: CDR1 LNHDA, CDR2 SQIVND (reference sequence). This CDR3 is 14 amino acids long. Trimming removed 4 bases from V and 6 bases from J, with 12 bases in between. The CDR3 region is CASSTGPRAGELFF. The CDR3 region has the DNA TGTGCCAGTAGTACCGGGCCGAGGGCCGGGGAGCTGTTTTTT.

This clone was recorded a few times. The J gene is TRBJ1-2, the V gene TRBV6-5; TRBD1 aligns across 7 bases. The CDR3 is 12 residues long. Germline V gene lookup returns CDR1 MNHEY and CDR2 SVGAGI. With 10 bases clipped from V and 5 bases from J, the junction kept 7 bases outside the gene matches. CDR3 residues: CATHPGQYGYTF. The CDR3 DNA follows: TGTGCCACCCACCCGGGACAGTATGGCTACACCTTC.

This chain links TRBV5-8 with TRBJ1-2, with TRBD1 matching over 8 bases. The CDR3 is made up of 14 amino acids. The V and J ends lost 1 base and 3 bases, in that order; junction bases with no gene match: 2. Germline V gene lookup returns CDR1 SGHTS and CDR2 YDEGEE. CDR3 region: CASSLYRGDYGYTF. For the CDR3, the DNA is TGTGCCAGCAGCTTGTACAGGGGGGACTATGGCTACACCTTC.

The V call is TRBV9, the J call TRBJ2-1, with a tentative D call TRBD1 (6 bases). The length of the CDR3 is 15 residues. Between the trimmed V and J ends, which lost 0 bases and 9 bases, there was a span of 16 bases. Germline assignment: CDR1 SGDLS and CDR2 YYNGEE. The CDR3 loop is CASSVAPGDGGEQFF. CDR3 bases: TGTGCCAGCAGCGTAGCTCCAGGGGATGGTGGTGAGCAGTTCTTC. The full variable domain, its missing parts supplied by reference TRBV9 and TRBJ2-1, is DSGVTQTPKHLITATGQRVTLRCSPRSGDLSVYWYQQSLDQGLQFLIQYYNGEERAKGNILERFSAQQFPDLHSELNLSSLELGDSALYFCASSVAPGDGGEQFFGPGTRLTVL.

This sequence joins TRBV4-1 and TRBJ1-2; tentatively, D is TRBD1 (5 bases). The CDR3 length is 14 residues. Germline V CDR1 and CDR2: MGHRA, YSYEKL. The germline V and J ends were trimmed by 4 bases and 8 bases, with 17 bases remaining between them. In DNA, the CDR3 is TGCGCCAGCAGCCGAGATTTAGGGGTAGGGGGCTACACCTTC. Protein product: CASSRDLGVGGYTF.

The chain links TRBV14 to TRBJ1-1; TRBD1 might be the D (5 bases). The V end lost 4 bases, the J end lost 4 bases, and 16 bases lay between the germline ends. This CDR3 spans 15 amino acids. Germline values: CDR1 SGHDN, CDR2 FVKESK. CDR3: CASSPFSGAATEAFF. CDR3 nucleotides: TGTGCCAGCAGCCCGTTTAGCGGGGCCGCCACTGAAGCTTTCTTT. The whole variable domain, remainder taken from reference TRBV14 and TRBJ1-1, is EAGVTQFPSHSVIEKGQTVTLRCDPISGHDNLYWYRRVMGKEIKFLLHFVKESKQDESGMPNNRFLAERTGGTYSTLKVQPAELEDSGVYFCASSPFSGAATEAFFGQGTRLTVV.